These 9 T cell receptor beta chains share one sample of origin, sequenced in a study of cytomegalovirus exposure and HLA in healthy donors. A multiplex PCR was run with 60 Vbeta primers and 13 Jbeta primers. Sequencing was performed with immunoSEQ multiplex PCR; in TCRdb, only in-frame clones are kept and a portion is missing. Here the sample spans some 150,000 clones, approximately 79% being singletons. Sequencing used PBMCs. All receptors derive from a man aged 35-49 years in good health and CMV-seropositive.

J is TRBJ2-7 and V is TRBV2, with D possibly TRBD2 on 5 matching bases. Trimming cost V 3 bases and J 2 bases, with 11 bases left between them. The CDR3 loop spans 14 amino acids. Germline loops: CDR1 SNHLY, CDR2 FYNNEI. The CDR3 loop reads CASSDYLGTYEQYF. Written as DNA, the CDR3 is TGTGCCAGCAGTGACTACCTCGGGACCTACGAGCAGTACTTC.

The chain joins TRBV5-6 to TRBJ1-1; weak D call: TRBD1 (5 bases). V dropped 3 bases and J dropped 2 bases, with 8 bases sitting between them. Per the germline V gene, CDR1 is SGHDT and CDR2 is YYEEEE. CDR3 length: 13 residues. CDR3 sequence: CASSYRLNTEAFF. CDR3 sequence (DNA): TGTGCCAGCAGCTACAGGCTTAACACTGAAGCTTTCTTT.

This sequence joins TRBV28 and TRBJ2-5, with D possibly matching TRBD1 (7 bases). V was clipped by 6 bases and J by 0 bases, with 11 bases between them. From germline, CDR1 is MDHEN and CDR2 SYDVKM. The CDR3 covers 14 residues. The CDR3 region is CASRGGQYQETQYF. In nucleotides, the CDR3 is TGTGCCAGCAGGGGGGGACAGTACCAAGAGACCCAGTACTTC. Using reference TRBV28 and TRBJ2-5 for the parts outside the CDR3, the full variable domain is DVKVTQSSRYLVKRTGEKVFLECVQDMDHENMFWYRQDPGLGLRLIYFSYDVKMKEKGDIPEGYSVSREKKERFSLILESASTNQTSMYLCASRGGQYQETQYFGPGTRLLVL.

The chain joins TRBV7-2 to TRBJ2-2; TRBD2 matches 8 bases. CDR1 SGHTA and CDR2 FQGNSA come from the germline V gene. The length of the CDR3 is 15 residues. V shed 7 bases and J 2 bases; nucleotides not matched to a gene: 6. The DNA of the CDR3 is TGTGCCAGCATTGCTACTAGCGGCAACACCGGGGAGCTGTTTTTT. This translates into CASIATSGNTGELFF.

The chain uses TRBV7-3 and TRBJ2-1, with D maybe TRBD2 (5 bases). The length of the CDR3 is 14 residues. V gave up 3 bases and J gave up 6 bases, with 12 bases separating them. Germline V gene lookup returns CDR1 SGHTA and CDR2 FQGTGA. CDR3: CASSFGGRINEQFF. CDR3 DNA: TGTGCCAGCAGCTTTGGAGGTCGGATCAATGAGCAGTTCTTC. Full variable domain (rest looked up from reference TRBV7-3 and TRBJ2-1): GAGVSQTPSNKVTEKGKYVELRCDPISGHTALYWYRQSLGQGPEFLIYFQGTGAADDSGLPNDRFFAVRPEGSVSTLKIQRTERGDSAVYLCASSFGGRINEQFFGPGTRLTVL.

The chain employs TRBV7-3 and TRBJ2-1, with TRBD2 matching 9 bases. The CDR3 contains 15 residues. V gave up 1 base and J gave up 8 bases; unmatched junction bases: 6. In germline, CDR1 is SGHTA, CDR2 FQGTGA. The CDR3 loop reads CASSLMGAGGHEQFF. The CDR3 DNA follows: TGTGCCAGCAGCTTAATGGGGGCGGGAGGGCATGAGCAGTTCTTC.

This clone was counted only a few times. The chain links TRBV5-4 to TRBJ2-7; the match to TRBD2 covers 8 bases. V trimming: 2 bases; J trimming: 5 bases; junction bases outside the gene matches: 6. Germline CDR1 and CDR2: SGHNT and YYREEE (reference sequence). The CDR3 has 14 amino acids. CDR3 sequence (DNA): TGTGCCAGCAGCTTCGGGAGGGAGGGACACGAGCAGTACTTC. It yields the protein CASSFGREGHEQYF.

This clone has just one count. The chain recombines TRBV2 with TRBJ2-7; possible D gene TRBD1, 6 bases. V dropped 4 bases and J dropped 10 bases, with 23 bases sitting between them. This CDR3 has 15 residues. Looked up from germline, CDR1 is SNHLY and CDR2 is FYNNEI. CDR3 sequence (DNA): TGTGCCAGCAGTGCCCTAGGGGGTCAGGGGAGCAGACAGTACTTC. It translates to CASSALGGQGSRQYF. The full variable domain, with the rest looked up from reference TRBV2 and TRBJ2-7, is EPEVTQTPSHQVTQMGQEVILRCVPISNHLYFYWYRQILGQKVEFLVSFYNNEISEKSEIFDDQFSVERPDGSNFTLKIRSTKLEDSAMYFCASSALGGQGSRQYFGPGTRLTVT.

The chain combines TRBV15 with TRBJ2-7, with 12 positions matching TRBD2. The length of the CDR3 is 16 residues. Germline CDR1 and CDR2: LNHNV and YYDKDF (reference sequence). V shed 0 bases and J 3 bases; nucleotides not matched to a gene: 3. CDR3 region: CATSRDALAGGYEQYF. DNA of the CDR3: TGTGCCACCAGCAGAGATGCACTAGCGGGGGGCTACGAGCAGTACTTC.